Each of the 8 T cell receptor beta chains below was sequenced from the same sample in a study of glioma-infiltrating T cells after dendritic cell vaccination. Here immunoSEQ multiplex PCR was the method, and the copy in TCRdb shows in-frame clones only, minus some. The table lists fewer than 70,000 clones, approximately 81% of them singletons. The time point is: after dendritic cell vaccination, including at tumor progression/relapse. Sequenced material: blood, taken after dendritic cell vaccination. These receptors all come from a human donor with glioblastoma.

The chain combines TRBV28 with TRBJ2-1; TRBD2 matches at 10 bases. CDR3 length: 15 amino acids. Unmatched junction bases numbered 7, after V lost 2 bases and J lost 9 bases. Germline V gene sequence: CDR1 MDHEN, CDR2 SYDVKM. This CDR3 is CASSLGLAGDGEQFF. In DNA, the CDR3 is TGTGCCAGCAGTTTAGGGCTAGCGGGGGACGGTGAGCAGTTCTTC.

The chain is built from TRBV7-2 and TRBJ2-1; TRBD2 matches at 9 bases. The CDR3 sequence is 15 residues long. Germline CDR1 SGHTA, CDR2 FQGNSA. J gave up 6 bases and V 5 bases, and 8 bases lay outside the gene matches. CDR3: CASSQFSGGGNEQFF. The CDR3 bases are TGTGCCAGCAGCCAATTTAGCGGGGGCGGCAATGAGCAGTTCTTC.

This chain uses TRBV11-2 with TRBJ1-2; D perhaps matches TRBD1 (5 bases). Trimming took 5 bases from V and 2 from J, leaving 15 bases between them. Germline values: CDR1 SGHAT, CDR2 FQNNGV. The CDR3 loop spans 15 amino acids. DNA of the CDR3: TGTGCCAGCAGCCCAGGGTTAACAACGAACTATGGCTACACCTTC. Translating gives CASSPGLTTNYGYTF. Based on the CDR3 plus reference TRBV11-2 and TRBJ1-2, the full variable domain is EAGVAQSPRYKIIEKRQSVAFWCNPISGHATLYWYQQILGQGPKLLIQFQNNGVVDDSQLPKDRFSAERLKGVDSTLKIQPAKLEDSAVYLCASSPGLTTNYGYTFGSGTRLTVV.

V is TRBV28 and J is TRBJ2-7; perhaps TRBD1 as D (6 bases). V lost 8 bases and J 6 bases, leaving 17 bases between the germline ends. From germline, CDR1 is MDHEN and CDR2 SYDVKM. This CDR3 has 13 residues. The CDR3, as DNA: TGTGCCAGCCATATGGGCAGGGGACGCGAGCAGTACTTC. Residues: CASHMGRGREQYF.

This rearrangement joins TRBV7-3 to TRBJ2-3; TRBD2 aligns across 10 bases. Per germline, CDR1 SGHTA and CDR2 FQGTGA. The V and J ends lost 2 bases and 2 bases, in that order; junction bases with no gene match: 7. There are 17 residues in the CDR3. CDR3 coding DNA: TGTGCCAGCAGCTTACAAATAGCGGGGGGCTACACAGATACGCAGTATTTT. It encodes CASSLQIAGGYTDTQYF.

The rearrangement links TRBV30 to TRBJ2-7; D is uncertain. CDR1 GTSNPN and CDR2 SVGIG come from the germline V gene (reference sequence). Trimming shortened V by 3 bases and J by 5 bases, and 8 bases separated the two germline ends. The length of the CDR3 is 11 residues. CDR3 coding DNA: TGTGCCTGGAGGATAGTTCACGAGCAGTACTTC. It codes for CAWRIVHEQYF.

This clone showed up just a few times. The chain joins TRBV5-4 to TRBJ2-7; TRBD1 aligns across 9 bases. This CDR3 comprises 16 residues. Germline CDR1 SGHNT, CDR2 YYREEE (reference sequence). V lost 6 bases and J lost 2; bases outside the gene matches: 12. CDR3 in DNA: TGTGCCAGCACCTCTGCGGGACAGGGCACAACCTACGAGCAGTACTTC. Translated, it gives CASTSAGQGTTYEQYF.

For this clone: A much larger clone differs by one base, so this may be a read error. Other nucleotide sequences in the sample specify the same CDR3. The rearrangement links TRBV30 to TRBJ1-3; weak D call: TRBD1 (5 bases). Per the germline V gene, CDR1 is GTSNPN and CDR2 is SVGIG (reference sequence). Between the trimmed V and J ends, which lost 3 bases and 3 bases, there was a span of 12 bases. This CDR3 has 14 residues. The CDR3 loop is CAWRKQGFGNTIYF. The DNA for the CDR3 is TGTGCCTGGAGGAAGCAGGGTTTTGGAAACACCATATATTTT.